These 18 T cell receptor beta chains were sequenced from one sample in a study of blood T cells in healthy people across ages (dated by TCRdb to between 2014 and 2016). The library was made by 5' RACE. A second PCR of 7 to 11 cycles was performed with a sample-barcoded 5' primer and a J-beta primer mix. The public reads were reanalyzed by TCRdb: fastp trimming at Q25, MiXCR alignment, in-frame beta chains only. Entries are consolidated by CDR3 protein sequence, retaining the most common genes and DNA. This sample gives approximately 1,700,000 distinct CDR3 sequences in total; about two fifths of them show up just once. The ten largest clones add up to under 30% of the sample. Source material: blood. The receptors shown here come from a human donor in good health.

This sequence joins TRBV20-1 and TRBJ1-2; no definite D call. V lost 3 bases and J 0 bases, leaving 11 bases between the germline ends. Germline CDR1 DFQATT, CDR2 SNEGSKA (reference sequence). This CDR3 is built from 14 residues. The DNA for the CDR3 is TGCAGTGCTAGCCACAGCCAATCTAACTATGGCTACACCTTC. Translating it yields CSASHSQSNYGYTF.

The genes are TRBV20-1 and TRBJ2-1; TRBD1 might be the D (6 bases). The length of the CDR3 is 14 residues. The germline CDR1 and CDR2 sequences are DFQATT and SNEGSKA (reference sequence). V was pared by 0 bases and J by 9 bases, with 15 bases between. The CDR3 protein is CSARDQGQRREQFF. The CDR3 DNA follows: TGCAGTGCTAGAGATCAAGGACAGAGACGTGAGCAGTTCTTC.

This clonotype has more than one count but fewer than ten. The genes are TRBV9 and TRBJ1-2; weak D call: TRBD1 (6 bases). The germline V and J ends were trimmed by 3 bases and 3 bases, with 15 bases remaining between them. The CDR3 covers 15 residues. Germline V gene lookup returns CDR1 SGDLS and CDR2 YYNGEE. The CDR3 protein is CASSDGTGRDYGYTF. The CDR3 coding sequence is TGTGCCAGCAGCGACGGAACAGGGAGGGACTATGGCTACACCTTC.

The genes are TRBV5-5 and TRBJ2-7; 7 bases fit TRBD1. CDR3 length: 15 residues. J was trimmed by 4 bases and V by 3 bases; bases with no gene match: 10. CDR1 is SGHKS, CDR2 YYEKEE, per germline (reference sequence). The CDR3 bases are TGTGCCAGCAGCTCCGGGACAGCAATACTTTACGAGCAGTACTTC. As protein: CASSSGTAILYEQYF.

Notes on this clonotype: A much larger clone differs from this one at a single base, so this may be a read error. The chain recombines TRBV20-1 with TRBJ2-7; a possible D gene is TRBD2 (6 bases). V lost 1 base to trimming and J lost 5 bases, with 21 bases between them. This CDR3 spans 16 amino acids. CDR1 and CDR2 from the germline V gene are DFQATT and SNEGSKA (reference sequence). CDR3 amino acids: CSARGLRTSGGNEQYF. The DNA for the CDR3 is TGCAGTGCTAGAGGCTTGCGGACCTCTGGAGGGAACGAGCAGTACTTC.

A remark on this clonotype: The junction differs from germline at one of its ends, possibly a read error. Here the CDR3 reads CSAKSGLAGSCEQYF. CDR3 bases: TGCAGTGCTAAATCGGGACTAGCGGGCTCCTGCGAGCAGTACTTC. The V and J genes are TRBV20-1 and TRBJ2-7; 12 bases are a match to TRBD2. Germline CDR1 and CDR2: DFQATT and SNEGSKA (reference sequence). The CDR3 runs 15 residues.

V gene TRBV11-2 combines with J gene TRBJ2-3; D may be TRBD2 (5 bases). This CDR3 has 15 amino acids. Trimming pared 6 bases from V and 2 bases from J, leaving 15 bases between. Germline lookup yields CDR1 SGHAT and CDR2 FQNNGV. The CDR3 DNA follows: TGTGCCAGCAGTAGGGCGGGCCAATACACAGATACGCAGTATTTT. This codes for CASSRAGQYTDTQYF. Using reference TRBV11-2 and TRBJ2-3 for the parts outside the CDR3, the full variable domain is EAGVAQSPRYKIIEKRQSVAFWCNPISGHATLYWYQQILGQGPKLLIQFQNNGVVDDSQLPKDRFSAERLKGVDSTLKIQPAKLEDSAVYLCASSRAGQYTDTQYFGPGTRLTVL.

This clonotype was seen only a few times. The CDR3 DNA is TGTGCCACCAGTGGGGACAGCAATGAGCAGTTCTTC. Protein: CATSGDSNEQFF. V is TRBV24-1 and J is TRBJ2-1; 7 nucleotides align to TRBD1. V gave up 5 bases and J gave up 6 bases; unmatched junction bases: 0. The CDR3 contains 12 residues. CDR1 KGHDR and CDR2 SFDVKD come from the germline V gene.

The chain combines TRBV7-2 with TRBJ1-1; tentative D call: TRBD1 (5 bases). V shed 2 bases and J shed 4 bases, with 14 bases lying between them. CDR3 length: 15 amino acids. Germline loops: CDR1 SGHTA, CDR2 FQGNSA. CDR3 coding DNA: TGTGCCAGCAGCTTATCGGGAGGGGTGAGCACTGAAGCTTTCTTT. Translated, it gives CASSLSGGVSTEAFF.

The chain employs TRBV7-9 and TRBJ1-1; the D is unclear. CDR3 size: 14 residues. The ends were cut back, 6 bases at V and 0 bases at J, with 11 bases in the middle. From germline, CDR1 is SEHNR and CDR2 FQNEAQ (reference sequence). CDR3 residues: CASRGGPMNTEAFF. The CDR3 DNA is TGTGCCAGCAGAGGAGGGCCCATGAACACTGAAGCTTTCTTT.

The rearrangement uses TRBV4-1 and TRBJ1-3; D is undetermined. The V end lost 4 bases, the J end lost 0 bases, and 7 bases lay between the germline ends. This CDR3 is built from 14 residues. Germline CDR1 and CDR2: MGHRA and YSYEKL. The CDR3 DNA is TGCGCCAGCAGCCTAATATACTCTGGAAACACCATATATTTT. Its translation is CASSLIYSGNTIYF.

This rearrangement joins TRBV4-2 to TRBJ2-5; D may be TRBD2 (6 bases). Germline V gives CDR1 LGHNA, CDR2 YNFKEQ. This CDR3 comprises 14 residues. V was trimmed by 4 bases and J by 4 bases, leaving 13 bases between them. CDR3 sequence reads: CASSPGQEGETQYF. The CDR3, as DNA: TGTGCCAGCAGCCCCGGCCAGGAGGGAGAGACCCAGTACTTC.

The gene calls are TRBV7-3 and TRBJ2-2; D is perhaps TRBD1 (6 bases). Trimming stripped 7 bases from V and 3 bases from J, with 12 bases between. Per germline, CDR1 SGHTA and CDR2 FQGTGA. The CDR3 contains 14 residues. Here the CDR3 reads CASTSGHDTGELFF. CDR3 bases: TGTGCCAGCACCTCGGGACACGACACCGGGGAGCTGTTTTTT.

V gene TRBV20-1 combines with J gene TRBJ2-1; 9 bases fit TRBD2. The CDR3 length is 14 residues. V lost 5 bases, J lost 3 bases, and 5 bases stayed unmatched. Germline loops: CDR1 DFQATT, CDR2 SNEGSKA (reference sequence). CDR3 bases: TGCAGTGCTGTAGAGCGGGGGGTCTACAATGAGCAGTTCTTC. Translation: CSAVERGVYNEQFF.

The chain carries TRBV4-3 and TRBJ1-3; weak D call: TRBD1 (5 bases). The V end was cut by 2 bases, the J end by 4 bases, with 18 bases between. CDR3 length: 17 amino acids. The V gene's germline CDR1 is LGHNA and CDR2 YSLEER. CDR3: CASSQWVIGGSGNTIYF. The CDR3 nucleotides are TGCGCCAGCAGCCAATGGGTTATCGGGGGATCGGGAAACACCATATATTTT.

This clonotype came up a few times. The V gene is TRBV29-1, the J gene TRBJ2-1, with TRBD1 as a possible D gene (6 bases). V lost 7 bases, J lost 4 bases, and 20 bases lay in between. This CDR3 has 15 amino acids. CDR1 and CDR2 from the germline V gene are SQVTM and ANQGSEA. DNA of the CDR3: TGCAGCGGGGGACACCGTCTCGCATTATACAATGAGCAGTTCTTC. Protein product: CSGGHRLALYNEQFF.

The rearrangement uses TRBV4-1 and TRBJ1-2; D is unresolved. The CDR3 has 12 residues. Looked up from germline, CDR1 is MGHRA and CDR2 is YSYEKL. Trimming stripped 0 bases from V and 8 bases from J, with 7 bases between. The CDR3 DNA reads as TGCGCCAGCAGCCAAGAGAGGAAAGGCTACACCTTC. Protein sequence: CASSQERKGYTF.

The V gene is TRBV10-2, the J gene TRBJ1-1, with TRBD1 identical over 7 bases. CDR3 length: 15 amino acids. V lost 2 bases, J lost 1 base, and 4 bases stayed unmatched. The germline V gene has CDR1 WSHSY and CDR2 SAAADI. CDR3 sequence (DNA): TGCGCCAGCAGTGAGGGACAGGCGGCGAACACTGAAGCTTTCTTT. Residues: CASSEGQAANTEAFF.